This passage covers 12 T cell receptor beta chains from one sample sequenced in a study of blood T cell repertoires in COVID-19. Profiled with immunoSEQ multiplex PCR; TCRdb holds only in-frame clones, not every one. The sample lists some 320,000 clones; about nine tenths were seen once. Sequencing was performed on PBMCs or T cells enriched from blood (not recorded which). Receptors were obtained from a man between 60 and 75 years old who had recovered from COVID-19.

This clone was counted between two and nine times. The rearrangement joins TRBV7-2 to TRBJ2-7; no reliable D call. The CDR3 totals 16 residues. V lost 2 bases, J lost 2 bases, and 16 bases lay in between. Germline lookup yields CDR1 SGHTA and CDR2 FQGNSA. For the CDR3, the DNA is TGTGCCAGCAGCTTAACCAGGTCAACGACCACCTACGAGCAGTACTTC. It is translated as CASSLTRSTTTYEQYF.

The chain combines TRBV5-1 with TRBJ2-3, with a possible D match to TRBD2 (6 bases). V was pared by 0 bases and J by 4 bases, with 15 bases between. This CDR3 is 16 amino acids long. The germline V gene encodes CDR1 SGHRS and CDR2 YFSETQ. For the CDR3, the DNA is TGCGCCAGCAGCTTGGAGGTTGGGGGGATCGCAGATACGCAGTATTTT. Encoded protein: CASSLEVGGIADTQYF.

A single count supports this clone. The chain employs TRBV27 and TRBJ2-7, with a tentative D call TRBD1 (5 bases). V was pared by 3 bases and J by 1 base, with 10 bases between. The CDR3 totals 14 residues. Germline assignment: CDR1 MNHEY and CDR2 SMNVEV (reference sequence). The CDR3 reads CASSFKGRSYEQYF. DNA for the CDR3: TGTGCCAGCAGTTTCAAGGGGCGGTCCTACGAGCAGTACTTC.

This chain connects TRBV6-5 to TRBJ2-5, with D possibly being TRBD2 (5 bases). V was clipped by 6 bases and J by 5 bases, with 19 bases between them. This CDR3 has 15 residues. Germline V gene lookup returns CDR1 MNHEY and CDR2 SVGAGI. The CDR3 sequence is CASRTNGVFRETQYF. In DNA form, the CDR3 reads TGTGCCAGCAGGACTAACGGGGTTTTTCGGGAGACCCAGTACTTC.

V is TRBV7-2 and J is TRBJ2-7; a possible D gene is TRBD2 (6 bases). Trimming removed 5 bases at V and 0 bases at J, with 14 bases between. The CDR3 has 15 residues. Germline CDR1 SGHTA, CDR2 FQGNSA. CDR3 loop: CASSRGTLSSYEQYF. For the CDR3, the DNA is TGTGCCAGCAGCCGGGGGACGTTGAGCTCCTACGAGCAGTACTTC.

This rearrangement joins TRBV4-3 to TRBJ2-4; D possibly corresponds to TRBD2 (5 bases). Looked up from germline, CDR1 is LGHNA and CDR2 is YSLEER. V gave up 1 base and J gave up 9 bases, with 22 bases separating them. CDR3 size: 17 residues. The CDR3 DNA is TGCGCCAGCAGCCAAGGAGGAGGAGGACTCCGAGCTGGCATTCAGTACTTC. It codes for CASSQGGGGLRAGIQYF.

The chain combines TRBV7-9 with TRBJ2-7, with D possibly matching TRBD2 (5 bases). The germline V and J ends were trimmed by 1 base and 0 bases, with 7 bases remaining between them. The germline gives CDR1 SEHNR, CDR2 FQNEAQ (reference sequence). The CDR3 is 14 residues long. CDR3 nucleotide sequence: TGTGCCAGCAGCTTAGGGACTGACTCCTACGAGCAGTACTTC. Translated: CASSLGTDSYEQYF. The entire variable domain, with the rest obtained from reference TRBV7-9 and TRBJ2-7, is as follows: DTGVSQNPRHKITKRGQNVTFRCDPISEHNRLYWYRQTLGQGPEFLTYFQNEAQLEKSRLLSDRFSAERPKGSFSTLEIQRTEQGDSAMYLCASSLGTDSYEQYFGPGTRLTVT.

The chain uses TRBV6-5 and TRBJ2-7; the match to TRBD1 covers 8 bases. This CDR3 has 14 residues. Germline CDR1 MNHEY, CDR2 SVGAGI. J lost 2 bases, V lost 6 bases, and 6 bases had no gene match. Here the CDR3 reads CASSLGQETYEQYF. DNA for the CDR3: TGTGCCAGCAGCCTGGGACAGGAAACCTACGAGCAGTACTTC.

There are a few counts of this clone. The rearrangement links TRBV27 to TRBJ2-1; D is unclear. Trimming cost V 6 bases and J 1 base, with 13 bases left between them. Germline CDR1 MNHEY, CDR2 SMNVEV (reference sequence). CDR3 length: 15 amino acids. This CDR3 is CASSPVFSSYNEQFF. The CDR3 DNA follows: TGTGCCAGCAGCCCAGTATTCTCTTCCTACAATGAGCAGTTCTTC.

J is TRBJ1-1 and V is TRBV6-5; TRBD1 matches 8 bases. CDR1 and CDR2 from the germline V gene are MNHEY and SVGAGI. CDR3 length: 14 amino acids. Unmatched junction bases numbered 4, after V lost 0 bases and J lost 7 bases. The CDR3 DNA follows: TGTGCCAGCAGTTACTCCAGGGGGCTTGATGAAGCTTTCTTT. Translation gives CASSYSRGLDEAFF.

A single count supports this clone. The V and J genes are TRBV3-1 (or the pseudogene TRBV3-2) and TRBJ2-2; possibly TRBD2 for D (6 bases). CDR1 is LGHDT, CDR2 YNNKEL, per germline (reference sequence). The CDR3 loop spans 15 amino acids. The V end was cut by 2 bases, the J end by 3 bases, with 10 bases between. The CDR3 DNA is TGTGCCAGCAGCCAATATAGCGGATACACCGGGGAGCTGTTTTTT. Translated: CASSQYSGYTGELFF.

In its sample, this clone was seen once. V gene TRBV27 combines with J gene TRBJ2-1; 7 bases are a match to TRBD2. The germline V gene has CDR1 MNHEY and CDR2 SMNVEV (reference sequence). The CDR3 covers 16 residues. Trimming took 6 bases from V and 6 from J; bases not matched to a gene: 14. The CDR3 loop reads CASSAAKRGARNEQFF. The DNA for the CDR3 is TGTGCCAGCAGCGCAGCCAAGCGGGGTGCCCGCAATGAGCAGTTCTTC.